The clone carrying this TCR beta chain was recorded a few times. The antigen remains undetermined. Germline V CDR1 and CDR2: SEHNR, FQNEAQ (reference sequence). This CDR3 has 13 residues. Deletions cut 6 bases from V and 0 bases from J, with 8 bases between. This entry comes from a study of cytomegalovirus exposure and HLA in healthy donors. Study-wide results and limits: Researchers counted around 170 TCR beta chains as cytomegalovirus-associated. TCR beta sequences numbering under 20,000 were associated with HLA alleles at 0.05 false discovery rate in a later analysis.

13 Jbeta primers and 60 Vbeta primers were used for the PCR. TCRdb's copy holds only in-frame clones and misses some; the assay was immunoSEQ multiplex PCR. The sample lists some 170,000 clones, 70% to 75% occurring once. The V and J genes are TRBV7-9 and TRBJ1-2, with D unclear. This TCR was recovered from a male donor in good health and CMV-seronegative. Sequencing was performed on PBMCs. The CDR3 DNA follows: TGTGCCAGCAGTCCCGGGTCTAACTATGGCTACACCTTC. Its translation: CASSPGSNYGYTF.